This T cell receptor (beta chain) was profiled in a study of cytomegalovirus exposure and HLA in healthy donors. Study as a whole: HLA-typed donors were the source of about 85 million unique TCRs held in an early data release. Study-level points and caveats: A highly shared variant cluster was judged a likely technical artifact. Excluded: some indistinguishable V segments such as TRBV6-2 and TRBV6-3.

As to this clone: Its antigen is unidentified.

This PCR relied on a set of 60 Vbeta primers and 13 Jbeta primers. Some clones are missing from TCRdb's copy, which holds only in-frame ones; the method was immunoSEQ multiplex PCR. The table has about 190,000 clones, around 83% seen once. The V segment lost 2 bases and the J segment 7 bases; nucleotides outside the gene matches: 6. The CDR3 is 15 residues long. CDR1 is MDHEN, CDR2 SYDVKM, per germline. The receptor comes from a woman younger than 30 in good health and CMV-seronegative. This sequence joins TRBV28 and TRBJ2-1, with 9 bases matching TRBD2. The source material was PBMCs. In nucleotides, the CDR3 is TGTGCCAGCAGTTTAGCTAGCGGGGTAGGGAATGAGCAGTTCTTC. Translated: CASSLASGVGNEQFF.